Here is one T cell receptor (beta chain) with its context. This specimen comes from a study of blood T cell repertoires in COVID-19. In the study overall: The study drew acute and convalescent COVID-19 samples from the United States, Italy and Spain.

In the authors' workflow: How many nucleated cells were present was estimated from reference gene primer amplification. Generated by immunoSEQ multiplex PCR, the TCRdb table keeps only in-frame clones and is missing some. For V, J and clone size, that table is used; D and trimming come from the DNA. This sample carries around 170,000 clones, approximately 88% of them seen once, and the ten largest clones take roughly 2.8%. V gave up 6 bases and J gave up 5 bases; unmatched junction bases: 9. This CDR3 has 14 residues. Germline CDR1 reads MNHEY; CDR2 reads SVGAGI. This chain links TRBV6-5 with TRBJ1-1, with TRBD1 matching over 7 bases. The specimen was peripheral blood. The sequence derives from a woman aged 55-70 years with acute or convalescent COVID-19. The CDR3 DNA reads as TGTGCCAGCAGCCCGGCGGCAGGGGGAACTGAAGCTTTCTTT. Protein: CASSPAAGGTEAFF.